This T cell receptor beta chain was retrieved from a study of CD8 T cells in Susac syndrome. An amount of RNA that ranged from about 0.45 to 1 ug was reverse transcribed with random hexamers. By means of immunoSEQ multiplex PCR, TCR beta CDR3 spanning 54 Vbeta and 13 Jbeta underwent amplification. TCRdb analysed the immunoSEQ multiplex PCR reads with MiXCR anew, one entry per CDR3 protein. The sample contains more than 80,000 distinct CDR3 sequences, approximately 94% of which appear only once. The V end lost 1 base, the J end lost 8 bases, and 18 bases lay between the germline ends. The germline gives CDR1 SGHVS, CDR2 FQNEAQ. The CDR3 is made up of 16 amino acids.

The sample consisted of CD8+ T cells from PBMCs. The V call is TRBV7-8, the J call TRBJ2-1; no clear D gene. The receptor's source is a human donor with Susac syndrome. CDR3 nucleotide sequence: TGTGCCAGCAGCTTAGTCGGGCCAAAGGAGATCCATGAGCAGTTCTTC. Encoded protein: CASSLVGPKEIHEQFF.